This entry concerns a single T cell receptor (beta chain). Its antigen is still unknown. The data derive from a study of OX40 agonist ivuxolimab in advanced cancers. Study details: A diagnosis of hepatocellular carcinoma, melanoma, renal cell or head and neck cancer was present in dose-escalation patients. Participants, 65% to 85% male, averaged approximately 60 years of age, ranging from 23 to 79. Study-level results: At doses 0.1 to 3.0 mg/kg, CD4+ and CD8+ clones expanded.

Data came from immunoSEQ multiplex PCR; TCRdb stores just in-frame clones and leaves some out. Among 65,000 to 90,000 clones, more than 85% were seen once, and the ten largest hold 8% to 10%. This sequence originates from an adult with an advanced solid tumor such as melanoma, head and neck, liver or kidney cancer. The sequences come from CD4+ or CD8+ T cells sorted from blood, collected in a trial of the OX40 agonist ivuxolimab.

Written as DNA, the CDR3 is TGCAGCGCGCCTTGGGTGAACAATGAGCAGTTCTTC. Amino acid sequence: CSAPWVNNEQFF. This chain joins TRBV29-1 and TRBJ2-1; D is undetermined. CDR3 length: 12 amino acids. In germline, CDR1 is SQVTM, CDR2 ANQGSEA. Trimming cost V 7 bases and J 5 bases, with 12 bases left between them.